Presented here are 25 T cell receptor beta chains from one specimen sequenced in a study of beta chain features in type 1 diabetes. The entirety of the isolated RNA underwent reverse transcription, so expressed TCRB transcripts were sequenced. Sequencing was performed with immunoSEQ multiplex PCR; in TCRdb, only in-frame clones are kept and a portion is missing. The repertoire includes around 330,000 clones, roughly 9.6% of them detected once, and roughly 0.016% sits in the top ten. The sample was naive CD4+ T cells from blood. The receptor set was obtained from a woman aged 25 to 39 in good health.

The CDR3 is CASRRGKQETQYF. DNA for the CDR3: TGTGCCAGCAGAAGGGGGAAACAAGAGACCCAGTACTTC. The chain recombines TRBV6-1 with TRBJ2-5, with a tentative D call TRBD1 (6 bases). The CDR3 totals 13 residues. Germline V gene lookup returns CDR1 MNHNS and CDR2 SASEGT. V lost 6 bases to trimming and J lost 2 bases, with 10 bases between them.

V gene TRBV7-9 combines with J gene TRBJ2-3; 14 bases map to TRBD2. The length of the CDR3 is 16 residues. Germline trimming cut 4 bases from V and 5 bases from J; bases unmatched to any gene: 5. Germline V gene data show CDR1 as SEHNR and CDR2 as FQNEAQ (reference sequence). CDR3 in DNA: TGTGCCAGCAGCTCGACCGGGACTAGCGGGAGAGATACGCAGTATTTT. It encodes CASSSTGTSGRDTQYF.

This clone was seen only a few times. The chain combines TRBV28 with TRBJ1-3; D call uncertain. The CDR3 runs to 15 residues. Germline V lookup: CDR1 MDHEN, CDR2 SYDVKM. Between the trimmed V and J ends, which lost 4 bases and 1 base, there was a span of 11 bases. DNA of the CDR3: TGTGCCAGCAGTTCCCTTAGCGGGTCTGGAAACACCATATATTTT. Protein: CASSSLSGSGNTIYF.

This clone was detected a few times. The rearrangement links TRBV29-1 to TRBJ2-1; the D gene is possibly TRBD1 (6 bases). V gave up 6 bases and J gave up 10 bases, with 10 bases separating them. The CDR3 is made up of 10 amino acids. The germline CDR1 and CDR2 sequences are SQVTM and ANQGSEA. CDR3 region: CSVLTGEQFF. In DNA form, the CDR3 reads TGCAGCGTACTTACAGGGGAGCAGTTCTTC.

This clone showed up just a few times. The V gene is TRBV4-2, the J gene TRBJ2-3; possible D gene TRBD2, 6 bases. Germline V gene data show CDR1 as LGHNA and CDR2 as YNFKEQ. Trimming cost V 0 bases and J 1 base, with 14 bases left between them. There are 17 residues in the CDR3. CDR3 coding DNA: TGTGCCAGCAGCCAAGAGGGGGGATGGCAGCGCACAGATACGCAGTATTTT. This translates into CASSQEGGWQRTDTQYF.

This clone turned up a few times. The genes are TRBV28 and TRBJ2-7; 8 bases line up with TRBD1. The CDR3 spans 15 residues. V lost 4 bases and J lost 2; bases outside the gene matches: 7. Germline V gives CDR1 MDHEN, CDR2 SYDVKM. DNA for the CDR3: TGTGCCAGCAGTTCCGGGACAGGCTACGCCTACGAGCAGTACTTC. Its translation: CASSSGTGYAYEQYF.

The table lists this clone with a few counts. The chain is built from TRBV9 and TRBJ2-1; the D is unclear. The CDR3 runs 14 residues. CDR1 is SGDLS, CDR2 YYNGEE, per germline. Trimming stripped 0 bases from V and 2 bases from J, with 6 bases between. The CDR3 spells CASSVGSPYNEQFF. The CDR3 region has the DNA TGTGCCAGCAGCGTAGGGAGCCCCTACAATGAGCAGTTCTTC.

This chain uses TRBV15 with TRBJ2-7; 8 positions match TRBD1. The CDR3 extends over 14 amino acids. CDR1 LNHNV and CDR2 YYDKDF come from the germline V gene (reference sequence). Trimming cost V 3 bases and J 3 bases; bases outside gene matches: 4. The CDR3 sequence: CATSRDREDYEQYF. DNA for the CDR3: TGTGCCACCAGCAGGGACAGGGAGGACTACGAGCAGTACTTC.

This clone was counted between two and nine times. This chain links TRBV30 with TRBJ2-3; possibly TRBD2 for D (6 bases). This CDR3 has 13 amino acids. V was shortened by 2 bases and J by 4 bases, with 10 bases between the two germline ends. Germline CDR1 and CDR2: GTSNPN and SVGIG (reference sequence). The CDR3 bases are TGTGCCTGGAGTACGGGAGCGCCAGATACGCAGTATTTT. Its translation: CAWSTGAPDTQYF.

The rearrangement uses TRBV9 and TRBJ1-3, with D possibly being TRBD1 (5 bases). The CDR3 loop spans 15 amino acids. V lost 2 bases and J 0 bases, leaving 9 bases between the germline ends. Looked up from germline, CDR1 is SGDLS and CDR2 is YYNGEE. The CDR3 is CASSVAGSSGNTIYF. In DNA form, the CDR3 reads TGTGCCAGCAGCGTGGCAGGGTCCTCTGGAAACACCATATATTTT.

The V and J genes are TRBV30 and TRBJ2-3, with a tentative D call TRBD1 (6 bases). Trimming took 1 base from V and 1 from J, leaving 15 bases between them. From germline, CDR1 is GTSNPN and CDR2 SVGIG (reference sequence). This CDR3 has 16 residues. The CDR3 sequence: CAWSDGRTAGTDTQYF. The CDR3 coding sequence is TGTGCCTGGAGTGACGGTAGGACAGCAGGCACAGATACGCAGTATTTT. The whole variable domain, filled in from reference TRBV30 and TRBJ2-3, reads SQTIHQWPATLVQPVGSPLSLECTVEGTSNPNLYWYRQAAGRGLQLLFYSVGIGQISSEVPQNLSASRPQDRQFILSSKKLLLSDSGFYLCAWSDGRTAGTDTQYFGPGTRLTVL.

This clone turned up a few times. V is TRBV5-4 and J is TRBJ2-1, with a weak D call TRBD2 (6 bases). The CDR3 is made up of 16 amino acids. The germline V gene has CDR1 SGHNT and CDR2 YYREEE (reference sequence). V was trimmed by 4 bases and J by 7 bases, leaving 21 bases between them. The CDR3 DNA reads as TGTGCCAGCAGCCAATCGCTCTCCGCCGGGGGAAATGAGCAGTTCTTC. Translation gives CASSQSLSAGGNEQFF.

The chain couples TRBV18 to TRBJ2-3; TRBD1 agrees at 10 bases. The CDR3 runs 15 residues. J lost 3 bases, V lost 3 bases, and 3 bases had no gene match. Germline V CDR1 and CDR2: KGHSH, LQKENI. Here the CDR3 reads CASSPGQGITDTQYF. CDR3 nucleotides: TGTGCCAGCTCACCGGGACAGGGGATTACAGATACGCAGTATTTT. The whole variable domain, filled in from reference TRBV18 and TRBJ2-3, reads NAGVMQNPRHLVRRRGQEARLRCSPMKGHSHVYWYRQLPEEGLKFMVYLQKENIIDESGMPKERFSAEFPKEGPSILRIQQVVRGDSAAYFCASSPGQGITDTQYFGPGTRLTVL.

In this sample, this clone turned up a few times. J is TRBJ2-5 and V is TRBV13; 7 positions match TRBD2. The trim removed 6 bases at V and 1 base at J, leaving 11 bases unmatched. The CDR3 is 16 residues long. The germline CDR1 and CDR2 sequences are PRHDT and FYEKMQ (reference sequence). This CDR3 is CASRFTGGLIQETQYF. In DNA, the CDR3 is TGTGCCAGCAGGTTTACGGGAGGTCTAATCCAAGAGACCCAGTACTTC.

Here the CDR3 DNA reads TGTGCCTGGAAAGCGAACACTGAAGCTTTCTTT. Translated: CAWKANTEAFF. The J gene is TRBJ1-1, the V gene TRBV30, with unresolved D. V was cut by 4 bases and J by 1 base, with 4 bases left in between. In germline, CDR1 is GTSNPN, CDR2 SVGIG (reference sequence). The CDR3 sequence is 11 residues long.

A few counts support this clone. The CDR3 DNA follows: TGTGCCAGTAGTCGGGACAGGGCACACTATGGCTACACCTTC. It translates to CASSRDRAHYGYTF. The V and J genes are TRBV19 and TRBJ1-2; TRBD1 agrees at 9 bases. The CDR3 contains 14 residues. Germline V CDR1 and CDR2: LNHDA, SQIVND (reference sequence). With 5 bases clipped from V and 3 bases from J, the junction kept 4 bases outside the gene matches.

V is TRBV7-3 and J is TRBJ1-1; 9 bases match TRBD1. Germline V gene sequence: CDR1 SGHTA, CDR2 FQGTGA. The CDR3 is 13 residues long. J lost 7 bases, V lost 4 bases, and 4 bases had no gene match. The CDR3 spells CASSSDRGGEAFF. In DNA, the CDR3 is TGTGCCAGCAGCTCGGACAGGGGAGGTGAAGCTTTCTTT.

This clone showed up just a few times. This chain links TRBV18 with TRBJ2-5, with D possibly matching TRBD2 (6 bases). The CDR3 is 14 residues long. V was trimmed by 3 bases and J by 4 bases, leaving 12 bases between them. Germline values: CDR1 KGHSH, CDR2 LQKENI. CDR3 in amino acids: CASSPSWRAETQYF. Here the CDR3 DNA reads TGTGCCAGCTCACCTAGCTGGAGGGCAGAGACCCAGTACTTC.

The chain uses TRBV29-1 and TRBJ2-7; D is uncertain. The CDR3 runs 12 residues. The V gene lost 0 bases and the J gene lost 3 bases, with 6 bases spanning the gap. Germline loops: CDR1 SQVTM, CDR2 ANQGSEA. The CDR3 sequence is CSVEDGHYEQYF. The CDR3 bases are TGCAGCGTTGAAGATGGCCACTACGAGCAGTACTTC.

This clone was observed a handful of times. The chain employs TRBV28 and TRBJ2-1; D remains ambiguous. The CDR3 loop spans 12 amino acids. V shed 6 bases and J shed 5 bases, with 8 bases lying between them. Per the germline V gene, CDR1 is MDHEN and CDR2 is SYDVKM. The CDR3: CASSLPDNEQFF. CDR3 sequence (DNA): TGTGCCAGCAGCCTTCCGGACAATGAGCAGTTCTTC.

J is TRBJ1-4 and V is TRBV2; TRBD1 agrees at 9 bases. This CDR3 contains 13 residues. CDR1 and CDR2 from the germline V gene are SNHLY and FYNNEI. V lost 8 bases and J lost 5; bases outside the gene matches: 3. The CDR3 region has the DNA TGTGCCAGCGGCGGGACAGGGAATGAAAAACTGTTTTTT. Encoded protein: CASGGTGNEKLFF.

In its sample, this clone was seen many times. The CDR3 reads CSVEQGFQETQYF. The CDR3 coding sequence is TGCAGCGTTGAACAGGGCTTCCAAGAGACCCAGTACTTC. V gene TRBV29-1 combines with J gene TRBJ2-5, with a tentative D call TRBD1 (5 bases). V was pared by 2 bases and J by 1 base, with 8 bases between. The germline CDR1 and CDR2 sequences are SQVTM and ANQGSEA. There are 13 residues in the CDR3. The variable domain in full, with the rest retrieved from reference TRBV29-1 and TRBJ2-5, is SAVISQKPSRDICQRGTSLTIQCQVDSQVTMMFWYRQQPGQSLTLIATANQGSEATYESGFVIDKFPISRPNLTFSTLTVSNMSPEDSSIYLCSVEQGFQETQYFGPGTRLLVL.

This rearrangement joins TRBV19 to TRBJ1-5; no clear D gene. The CDR3 has 14 amino acids. Germline assignment: CDR1 LNHDA and CDR2 SQIVND (reference sequence). V was clipped by 7 bases and J by 0 bases, with 10 bases between them. The DNA for the CDR3 is TGTGCCAGTAACCCAAGCTATAGCAATCAGCCCCAGCATTTT. Its protein product is CASNPSYSNQPQHF.

This clone was found a few times. One end of the junction does not line up with germline, which may come from a read error. The chain links TRBV7-7 to TRBJ2-1; TRBD2 might be the D (5 bases). The CDR3 is made up of 15 amino acids. CDR1 SSHAT and CDR2 FNYEAQ come from the germline V gene (reference sequence). DNA for the CDR3: TGTGCTAGCAGTCCCGGACTGAGCTCCTACAATGAGCAGTTCTTC. Translation gives CASSPGLSSYNEQFF.

The rearrangement links TRBV5-6 to TRBJ2-5, with D perhaps matching TRBD2 (6 bases). The CDR3 contains 14 residues. The germline CDR1 and CDR2 sequences are SGHDT and YYEEEE. Trimming cost V 1 base and J 3 bases, with 10 bases left between them. CDR3 amino acids: CASSLRGGEETQYF. CDR3 nucleotides: TGTGCCAGCAGCTTGCGGGGCGGGGAAGAGACCCAGTACTTC.